The 14 T cell receptor beta chains presented below share a single source sample, sequenced in a study. TCRdb called the 5' RACE reads again in MiXCR, with one record for every CDR3 protein. The data show nearly 55,000 distinct CDR3 sequences, around 26% seen once. The sample comprised tumor-infiltrating naive CD4+ T cells sorted from the breast tumor. Subset: naive CD4+ T cells, CD4+CD45RA+CD25-. Receptors originate from a female donor with breast cancer.

This sequence joins TRBV20-1 and TRBJ2-7; 7 bases agree with TRBD1. CDR1 and CDR2 (germline): DFQATT, SNEGSKA (reference sequence). The CDR3 covers 13 residues. The chain's CDR3 is CSTRAGQDYEQYF. CDR3 in DNA: TGCAGCACCAGGGCCGGACAGGACTACGAGCAGTACTTC.

In the case of this clonotype: A much larger clonotype is one base distant, so this may be a read error. The rearrangement uses TRBV7-3 and TRBJ2-6; D perhaps matches TRBD1 (5 bases). Germline lookup yields CDR1 SGHTA and CDR2 FQGTGA. The CDR3 is 15 residues long. The DNA of the CDR3 is TGTGCCAGCAGCTTCTATAGCCCTGGGGCCAACGCCCTGACTTTC. It specifies CASSFYSPGANALTF. The complete variable domain, with remaining parts taken from reference TRBV7-3 and TRBJ2-6, reads GAGVSQTPSNKVTEKGKYVELRCDPISGHTALYWYRQSLGQGPEFLIYFQGTGAADDSGLPNDRFFAVRPEGSVSTLKIQRTERGDSAVYLCASSFYSPGANALTFGAGSRLTVL.

This clonotype was counted only a few times. This chain joins TRBV28 and TRBJ2-3; 7 nucleotides line up with TRBD2. The CDR3 has 17 residues. With 5 bases clipped from V and 4 bases from J, the junction kept 15 bases outside the gene matches. CDR1 is MDHEN and CDR2 is SYDVKM in the germline V gene. Here the CDR3 reads CASSLPPAGDLADTQYF. In DNA, the CDR3 is TGTGCCAGCAGTCTACCTCCTGCGGGAGATCTGGCAGATACGCAGTATTTT.

This clonotype appeared once. J is TRBJ2-7 and V is TRBV12-3 or TRBV12-4; D might be TRBD2 (6 bases). CDR3 length: 14 residues. V lost 7 bases to trimming and J lost 3 bases, with 16 bases between them. The CDR3 DNA reads as TGTGCCAGCAAGGAGGGGCAGGTAAACTACGAGCAGTACTTC. It encodes CASKEGQVNYEQYF.

In its sample, this clonotype was seen a few times. The J gene is TRBJ1-6, the V gene TRBV28, with 7 bases aligning to TRBD1. The germline gives CDR1 MDHEN, CDR2 SYDVKM. V shed 3 bases and J 7 bases; nucleotides not matched to a gene: 6. This CDR3 contains 15 residues. DNA for the CDR3: TGTGCCAGCAGTTTTCGGGGACAGCGCAATTCACCCCTCCACTTT. This sequence encodes CASSFRGQRNSPLHF.

This sequence joins TRBV4-1 and TRBJ2-1, with unresolved D. CDR3 length: 15 amino acids. Per the germline V gene, CDR1 is MGHRA and CDR2 is YSYEKL. V was shortened by 0 bases and J by 5 bases, with 11 bases between the two germline ends. The CDR3 nucleotides read TGCGCCAGCAGCCAAGAGGCAAGAGGAAACAATGAGCAGTTCTTC. Translating gives CASSQEARGNNEQFF.

This clonotype was counted a few times. This chain links TRBV5-1 with TRBJ2-1; maybe TRBD2 (7 bases). Between the trimmed V and J ends, which lost 6 bases and 5 bases, there was a span of 18 bases. Germline CDR1 SGHRS, CDR2 YFSETQ. CDR3 length: 15 residues. CDR3 coding DNA: TGCGCCAGCACTCTGGGGGGGACATCAAACAATGAGCAGTTCTTC. Amino acids: CASTLGGTSNNEQFF. Full variable domain (remainder filled in from reference TRBV5-1 and TRBJ2-1): KAGVTQTPRYLIKTRGQQVTLSCSPISGHRSVSWYQQTPGQGLQFLFEYFSETQRNKGNFPGRFSGRQFSNSRSEMNVSTLELGDSALYLCASTLGGTSNNEQFFGPGTRLTVL.

This clonotype was observed many times. V and J are TRBV9 and TRBJ1-2; D is possibly TRBD1 (6 bases). CDR3 length equals 14 residues. Per germline, CDR1 SGDLS and CDR2 YYNGEE. V lost 5 bases, J lost 5 bases, and 16 bases lay in between. The CDR3 bases are TGTGCCAGCAGTACCGGGCAGGGGTTTTATGGCTACACCTTC. Protein product: CASSTGQGFYGYTF. The full variable domain, in which reference TRBV9 and TRBJ1-2 provide the parts outside the CDR3, is DSGVTQTPKHLITATGQRVTLRCSPRSGDLSVYWYQQSLDQGLQFLIQYYNGEERAKGNILERFSAQQFPDLHSELNLSSLELGDSALYFCASSTGQGFYGYTFGSGTRLTVV.

This clonotype was seen more than once but under ten times. The V and J genes are TRBV4-1 and TRBJ2-2, with D possibly matching TRBD2 (6 bases). Germline loops: CDR1 MGHRA, CDR2 YSYEKL. V was clipped by 4 bases and J by 2 bases, with 17 bases between them. The CDR3 consists of 17 residues. CDR3 region: CASSRGGWRDNTGELFF. CDR3 DNA: TGCGCCAGCAGCCGAGGCGGATGGCGGGACAACACCGGGGAGCTGTTTTTT.

This clonotype was observed at least ten times. The chain links TRBV5-1 to TRBJ2-5, with TRBD1 identical over 11 bases. The CDR3 is made up of 14 amino acids. Germline V gene sequence: CDR1 SGHRS, CDR2 YFSETQ. The trim removed 3 bases at V and 5 bases at J, leaving 3 bases unmatched. CDR3 coding DNA: TGCGCCAGCAGCTCGGGACAGGGGGGCGAGACCCAGTACTTC. Its translation: CASSSGQGGETQYF.

This clonotype has a handful of counts. The rearrangement links TRBV20-1 to TRBJ2-2; tentative D call: TRBD1 (6 bases). CDR3 length: 13 amino acids. Germline V CDR1 and CDR2: DFQATT, SNEGSKA (reference sequence). The V end lost 4 bases, the J end lost 1 base, and 7 bases lay between the germline ends. CDR3 sequence: CSAKTGNTGELFF. CDR3 coding DNA: TGCAGTGCTAAGACAGGGAACACCGGGGAGCTGTTTTTT.

The table lists this clonotype with a few counts. The chain links TRBV21-1 to TRBJ2-7. TRBV21-1 is marked as a pseudogene. There are 12 residues in the CDR3. The CDR3 DNA sequence: TGTGCCAGCAGCAAAGCCATGGACGAGCAGTACTTC. Translated: CASSKAMDEQYF.

The rearrangement uses TRBV5-1 and TRBJ2-7, with TRBD1 matching over 8 bases. The CDR3 has 15 residues. Germline trimming cut 0 bases from V and 2 bases from J; bases unmatched to any gene: 4. Germline assignment: CDR1 SGHRS and CDR2 YFSETQ. CDR3 region: CASSLDGQGAYEQYF. CDR3 DNA: TGCGCCAGCAGCTTGGATGGACAGGGAGCCTACGAGCAGTACTTC.

The chain carries TRBV5-1 and TRBJ1-4; TRBD1 matches 11 bases. V shed 8 bases, J shed 6 bases, and the junction held 3 bases outside the gene matches. Germline loops: CDR1 SGHRS, CDR2 YFSETQ. CDR3 length: 13 residues. The CDR3 DNA follows: TGCGCCAGTGGGACAGGGGGAGATGAAAAACTGTTTTTT. Protein: CASGTGGDEKLFF.